This T cell receptor beta chain stems from a study of molecular identifiers for immune sequencing clone quantification. This clonotype was picked up many times. Unmatched junction bases numbered 10, after V lost 10 bases and J lost 3 bases. Germline assignment: CDR1 SNHLY and CDR2 FYNNEI. This CDR3 is 14 amino acids long. TCRdb reanalysed the PCR reads using MiXCR and keeps one entry per CDR3 protein. Counted here are 75,000 to 100,000 distinct CDR3 sequences, around 19% occurring once; the ten biggest clones make up 0.7% to 0.95%. Sequencing was carried out using naive CD8+ T cells from blood, with Jurkat cell RNA spiked in. Stated subset: FACS-sorted CD8+CD4-CCR7+CD45RA+ naive T cells. The chain employs TRBV2 and TRBJ2-7; 9 bases line up with TRBD1. The receptor's source is a human donor in good health. Some libraries in this study had Jurkat cell RNA spiked in. The chain's CDR3 is CATLGQGPFYEQYF. The CDR3 nucleotides read TGTGCCACCTTGGGACAGGGACCCTTCTACGAGCAGTACTTC.